This TCR beta chain was captured in a study of T cell responses to AZD1222 COVID-19 vaccine. General study findings and limits: Donors, mostly white British, included more females; clonal diversity was possibly underestimated. Recipients of AZD1222 seropositive at baseline numbered only 6 or 7.

This clone was seen only once. Its antigen is not identified. CDR1 and CDR2 from the germline V gene are SGHRS and YFSETQ. Trimming removed 6 bases from V and 2 bases from J; junction bases left unmatched: 3. The CDR3 length is 13 residues. Some clones are missing from TCRdb's copy, which holds only in-frame ones; the method was immunoSEQ multiplex PCR. The data show tens of thousands of clones, 85% to 90% seen once. Source: peripheral blood, taken 28 days after the second AZD1222 dose. This sequence originates from an adult who received the AZD1222 COVID-19 vaccine. V gene TRBV5-1 combines with J gene TRBJ2-3; 7 bases are a match to TRBD2. The CDR3 is CASNSGNTDTQYF. The CDR3 DNA follows: TGCGCCAGCAACAGCGGGAACACAGATACGCAGTATTTT.